The TCR beta chain under discussion was sequenced for a study of multiple sclerosis patients with progressive multifocal leukoencephalopathy. Study-wide points: Clones expanded at PML were already present before and during natalizumab. Lower normalized Shannon entropy suggested reduced TRB diversity in most PML patients.

The time point denotes: time of PML onset. JC virus DNA in cerebrospinal fluid confirmed the PML diagnosis. Every listed patient previously received interferon beta; all PML patients were women. Worth noting for this clone: The target antigen is unknown.

Germline V gene lookup returns CDR1 SGDLS and CDR2 YYNGEE. Deletions cut 6 bases from V and 7 bases from J, with 14 bases between. The CDR3 runs 14 residues. Produced via immunoSEQ multiplex PCR; TCRdb's table is partial and in-frame only. This repertoire shows about 30,000 clones, roughly 90% found once; its top ten account for about 3.2%. The V and J genes are TRBV9 and TRBJ1-6, with D possibly being TRBD1 (5 bases). This sample comprised PBMCs, obtained from a patient treated with natalizumab. The source is a human donor with progressive multifocal leukoencephalopathy. CDR3 in DNA: TGTGCCAGCAACACTAGGGGATTAAATTCACCCCTCCACTTT. Translating it yields CASNTRGLNSPLHF.